This entry describes one T cell receptor (beta chain). Seattle-derived patients entered the study during active infection and were followed longitudinally. The data belong to a study of blood T cell repertoires in COVID-19. Across the study: Some COVID-19 samples were acute and others convalescent; all came from the United States, Italy and Spain. Sample material is recorded as cDNA or gDNA derived from T cells, B-cell-depleted T cells, or PBMCs.

Germline V CDR1 and CDR2: KGHSH, LQKENI. The CDR3 consists of 14 residues. J gave up 5 bases and V 3 bases, and 4 bases lay outside the gene matches. Per the original data handling: By means of reference gene primer amplification, nucleated cell counts were estimated. The method was immunoSEQ multiplex PCR; TCRdb's version includes in-frame clones alone and lacks a portion of them. The DNA gave D and trimming, while V, J and clone size come from that table. The sample holds about 180,000 clones, 83% seen once. This sequence originates from a woman in her 70s with COVID-19, enrolled during active disease. Sequencing input: peripheral blood. The genes are TRBV18 and TRBJ1-5; 7 bases align to TRBD1. For the CDR3, the DNA is TGTGCCAGCTCACCGCAGGGGGTTCATCAGCCCCAGCATTTT. As protein: CASSPQGVHQPQHF.